This T cell receptor (beta chain) comes out of a study of CD8+ T cells in alopecia areata. About the study: Those treated were given oral tofacitinib at 5 to 10 mg twice daily. Study observations and caveats: Numerous clones, expanded in lesions, remained in scalp and blood during tofacitinib.

The treatment is: oral pan-JAK inhibitor, 5-10 mg twice daily. The CDR3 sequence is 12 residues long. Germline V gene sequence: CDR1 MNHEY, CDR2 SMNVEV (reference sequence). V gave up 9 bases and J gave up 5 bases; unmatched junction bases: 5. In this sample, this clone turned up a few times. The antigen is unknown. Sequencing relied on a cDNA template that was reverse transcribed from extracted RNA. Data came from immunoSEQ multiplex PCR; TCRdb stores just in-frame clones and leaves some out. The sample lists 95,000 to 150,000 clones, about 50% occurring once. This specimen consisted of CD4+ T cells sorted from blood, obtained at week 4, from a patient treated with tofacitinib. The origin of this receptor is a human donor with alopecia areata. This chain joins TRBV27 and TRBJ2-5, with TRBD1 matching over 8 bases. CDR3 nucleotides: TGTGCCAGTGCGGACAGGGCGGAGACCCAGTACTTC. It translates to CASADRAETQYF.